The 26 T cell receptor beta chains presented below share a single source sample, sequenced in a study of blood T cell repertoires in COVID-19. The table came from immunoSEQ multiplex PCR; TCRdb's copy has only in-frame clones and leaves some out. The data hold about 180,000 clones, with approximately 89% observed a single time. The sequenced sample consisted of peripheral blood. These receptor sequences come from a man aged 40-49 years with active or convalescent COVID-19.

CDR3 nucleotide sequence: TGTGCCAGCTCACCGACTTCCATCGGGGGTTCAGCTTTCTTT. Its translation: CASSPTSIGGSAFF. This chain links TRBV18 with TRBJ1-1, with a tentative D call TRBD1 (5 bases). Trimming took off 3 bases at V and 10 bases at J, with 18 bases between the two ends. This CDR3 is built from 14 residues. CDR1 and CDR2 from the germline V gene are KGHSH and LQKENI.

This clone was detected once. V is TRBV7-8 and J is TRBJ1-3; D not resolved. V gave up 4 bases and J gave up 8 bases, with 15 bases separating them. CDR3 length equals 14 residues. CDR1 SGHVS and CDR2 FQNEAQ come from the germline V gene. In DNA, the CDR3 is TGTGCCAGCAGCTCTCACGGGTCGGCGTACACCATATATTTT. The encoded protein is CASSSHGSAYTIYF.

The chain links TRBV30 to TRBJ2-1, with 8 bases identical to TRBD2. The ends lost 1 base at V and 7 bases at J; junction bases unmatched: 12. Germline-derived CDR1 and CDR2 are GTSNPN and SVGIG (reference sequence). This CDR3 has 16 amino acids. The CDR3 DNA reads as TGTGCCTGGAGTGGCGGGAGGAGCAGGGTAGAGAATGAGCAGTTCTTC. Translation: CAWSGGRSRVENEQFF.

The rearrangement uses TRBV6-5 and TRBJ1-2, with 7 bases fitting TRBD1. This CDR3 has 12 residues. CDR1 and CDR2 (germline): MNHEY, SVGAGI. V lost 6 bases to trimming and J lost 6 bases; unmatched junction nucleotides: 4. Written as DNA, the CDR3 is TGTGCCAGCAGACTGACAGGGCATGGCTACACCTTC. Its translation: CASRLTGHGYTF.

This clone came up once. The rearrangement links TRBV6-5 to TRBJ2-7, with 11 bases matching TRBD1. Germline V CDR1 and CDR2: MNHEY, SVGAGI. CDR3 length: 15 amino acids. V shed 4 bases, J shed 3 bases, and the junction held 5 bases outside the gene matches. CDR3 DNA sequence: TGTGCCAGCAGTTCCGGGACAGGGGGATTCTACGAGCAGTACTTC. Translated: CASSSGTGGFYEQYF.

CDR3 DNA: TGTGCCAGCACGATAACAGGGGGCGGTAATGGCTACACCTTC. It translates to CASTITGGGNGYTF. The rearrangement uses TRBV2 and TRBJ1-2; 9 bases map to TRBD1. J gave up 6 bases and V 7 bases, and 9 bases lay outside the gene matches. Germline values: CDR1 SNHLY, CDR2 FYNNEI. The CDR3 loop spans 14 amino acids.

As DNA, the CDR3 is TGTGCCAGCAGCTTAGGGGACAGGGGAAGGGGGCAGCCCCAGCATTTT. Residues: CASSLGDRGRGQPQHF. V is TRBV7-8 and J is TRBJ1-5; 10 bases are a match to TRBD1. This CDR3 has 16 residues. The germline gives CDR1 SGHVS, CDR2 FQNEAQ. Germline trimming cut 1 base from V and 7 bases from J; bases unmatched to any gene: 7.

The V gene is TRBV19, the J gene TRBJ2-3, with D uncertain. The V end lost 5 bases, the J end lost 1 base, and 7 bases lay between the germline ends. The CDR3 is 13 amino acids. Germline CDR1 reads LNHDA; CDR2 reads SQIVND (reference sequence). CDR3 loop: CASSASRTDTQYF. CDR3 DNA sequence: TGTGCCAGTAGTGCGTCCCGCACAGATACGCAGTATTTT.

The chain carries TRBV6-6 and TRBJ1-1, with 10 bases fitting TRBD1. V gave up 2 bases and J gave up 8 bases; unmatched junction bases: 5. Germline values: CDR1 MNHNY, CDR2 SVGAGI (reference sequence). CDR3 length equals 14 residues. In nucleotides, the CDR3 is TGTGCCAGCAGTTACCGGGACAGGGGTGGCGAAGCTTTCTTT. It translates to CASSYRDRGGEAFF.

The chain has TRBV30 and TRBJ2-7; D is unclear. Deletions cut 4 bases from V and 5 bases from J, with 12 bases between. The CDR3 is made up of 12 amino acids. Per the germline V gene, CDR1 is GTSNPN and CDR2 is SVGIG (reference sequence). The CDR3 is CAWKVSSHEQYF. CDR3 DNA sequence: TGTGCCTGGAAAGTCTCGAGCCACGAGCAGTACTTC.

CDR3 in DNA: TGTGCCAGCAGCTTAGTTCGAGGGCCCGGGGAGCTGTTTTTT. As protein: CASSLVRGPGELFF. The V gene is TRBV11-2, the J gene TRBJ2-2; D is possibly TRBD2 (5 bases). In germline, CDR1 is SGHAT, CDR2 FQNNGV. The length of the CDR3 is 14 residues. Trimming took 1 base from V and 6 from J, leaving 9 bases between them.

The chain uses TRBV4-1 and TRBJ1-6; D might be TRBD1 (6 bases). V was pared by 4 bases and J by 3 bases, with 10 bases between. CDR3 length: 15 amino acids. Germline-derived CDR1 and CDR2 are MGHRA and YSYEKL. CDR3 residues: CASSPTGNYNSPLHF. The CDR3 nucleotides read TGCGCCAGCAGCCCAACAGGGAACTATAATTCACCCCTCCACTTT.

This clone was seen a single time. V is TRBV3-1 (or the pseudogene TRBV3-2) and J is TRBJ2-7; no reliable D call. CDR1 LGHDT and CDR2 YNNKEL come from the germline V gene (reference sequence). The CDR3 consists of 13 residues. V was shortened by 5 bases and J by 1 base, with 9 bases between the two germline ends. The CDR3 DNA reads as TGTGCCAGCAGCAGCGCACCGTCCTACGAGCAGTACTTC. Translating gives CASSSAPSYEQYF.

The chain links TRBV14 to TRBJ1-2; D not certain. CDR1 and CDR2 (germline): SGHDN, FVKESK. The CDR3 consists of 13 residues. The germline V and J ends were trimmed by 1 base and 5 bases, with 8 bases remaining between them. The CDR3 DNA follows: TGTGCCAGCAGCCAAGCCAACCTATATGGCTACACCTTC. Its protein is CASSQANLYGYTF.

The V and J genes are TRBV3-1 (or the pseudogene TRBV3-2) and TRBJ1-2, with TRBD1 matching 12 bases. Germline V gene data show CDR1 as LGHDT and CDR2 as YNNKEL (reference sequence). CDR3 size: 14 residues. Losses at the gene ends were 3 bases for V and 7 bases for J; bases not matched to a gene: 3. CDR3 amino acids: CASSQGQGARGYTF. The CDR3, as DNA: TGTGCCAGCAGCCAGGGACAGGGGGCGCGTGGCTACACCTTC.

This sequence joins TRBV29-1 and TRBJ1-2; D gene uncertain. V was pared by 0 bases and J by 4 bases, with 9 bases between. Germline V gene lookup returns CDR1 SQVTM and CDR2 ANQGSEA. The CDR3 is made up of 13 amino acids. Here the CDR3 reads CSVEDVNSYGYTF. CDR3 coding DNA: TGCAGCGTTGAAGATGTGAACAGCTATGGCTACACCTTC.

This clone came up once. The chain recombines TRBV5-8 with TRBJ2-7; 11 bases align to TRBD2. This CDR3 comprises 16 residues. Germline V gives CDR1 SGHTS, CDR2 YDEGEE. J lost 0 bases, V lost 3 bases, and 5 bases had no gene match. CDR3 nucleotides: TGTGCCAGCAGCTCGGGACTAGCGGCATACTCCTACGAGCAGTACTTC. Its protein is CASSSGLAAYSYEQYF.

The chain joins TRBV4-1 to TRBJ1-3; D unclear. The CDR3 is 15 amino acids. The germline gives CDR1 MGHRA, CDR2 YSYEKL. Between the trimmed V and J ends, which lost 2 bases and 1 base, there was a span of 9 bases. DNA of the CDR3: TGCGCCAGCAGCCAAAACTCGGGGTCTGGAAACACCATATATTTT. This codes for CASSQNSGSGNTIYF.

The chain has TRBV5-6 and TRBJ1-3; 8 positions agree with TRBD1. V was clipped by 1 base and J by 0 bases; unmatched bases: 3. Per the germline V gene, CDR1 is SGHDT and CDR2 is YYEEEE. This CDR3 is 16 amino acids long. The CDR3 DNA sequence: TGTGCCAGCAGCTTGTGGACAGGGAGCTCTGGAAACACCATATATTTT. Protein product: CASSLWTGSSGNTIYF.

The chain recombines TRBV5-1 with TRBJ1-5; 8 positions agree with TRBD1. The ends lost 4 bases at V and 2 bases at J; junction bases unmatched: 2. This CDR3 is built from 14 residues. The germline V gene encodes CDR1 SGHRS and CDR2 YFSETQ. The CDR3 nucleotides are TGCGCCAGCAGCGAACAGGGGGGCAATCAGCCCCAGCATTTT. Protein sequence: CASSEQGGNQPQHF.

The chain couples TRBV11-2 to TRBJ1-5, with TRBD1 matching 7 bases. From germline, CDR1 is SGHAT and CDR2 FQNNGV. CDR3 length: 14 residues. Losses at the gene ends were 8 bases for V and 10 bases for J; bases not matched to a gene: 14. This chain's CDR3 is CASVWPEAGGPQHF. CDR3 bases: TGTGCCAGCGTCTGGCCAGAAGCAGGGGGACCCCAGCATTTT.

The rearrangement uses TRBV20-1 and TRBJ2-1; 9 bases map to TRBD1. J was trimmed by 6 bases and V by 3 bases; bases with no gene match: 9. Germline CDR1 reads DFQATT; CDR2 reads SNEGSKA (reference sequence). The CDR3 has 15 amino acids. The CDR3 loop reads CSASVWDRAGNEQFF. The CDR3 DNA sequence: TGCAGTGCTAGTGTATGGGACAGGGCCGGCAATGAGCAGTTCTTC.

This chain joins TRBV6-4 and TRBJ2-3, with 10 positions matching TRBD1. The CDR3 length is 15 residues. Per germline, CDR1 MRHNA and CDR2 SNTAGT. The J segment lost 7 bases and the V segment lost 3 bases, leaving 7 bases of the junction unmatched. This chain's CDR3 is CASSEGQGMIHTQYF. CDR3 coding DNA: TGTGCCAGCAGTGAGGGACAGGGGATGATCCATACGCAGTATTTT.

The V gene is TRBV7-3, the J gene TRBJ2-1; the match to TRBD2 covers 10 bases. Trimming at V came to 5 bases and at J to 4 bases, leaving 5 bases not matched to a gene. Germline V gene sequence: CDR1 SGHTA, CDR2 FQGTGA. The CDR3 length is 15 residues. CDR3 loop: CASSRSGGPYNEQFF. In nucleotides, the CDR3 is TGTGCCAGCAGCCGTAGCGGGGGGCCTTACAATGAGCAGTTCTTC.

The chain couples TRBV13 to TRBJ1-1; D is uncertain. The CDR3 totals 13 residues. The V end lost 7 bases, the J end lost 1 base, and 10 bases lay between the germline ends. Per germline, CDR1 PRHDT and CDR2 FYEKMQ (reference sequence). CDR3 amino acids: CASTGSRNTEAFF. The CDR3 DNA reads as TGTGCCAGCACGGGGTCGCGGAACACTGAAGCTTTCTTT.

V is TRBV5-6 and J is TRBJ1-2; 8 nucleotides agree with TRBD1. The trim removed 3 bases at V and 2 bases at J, leaving 6 bases unmatched. Germline V gene data show CDR1 as SGHDT and CDR2 as YYEEEE. This CDR3 contains 15 residues. CDR3 nucleotide sequence: TGTGCCAGCAGCTCGTGGACAGGGTACAACTATGGCTACACCTTC. Translation: CASSSWTGYNYGYTF.